Sequencing of this T cell receptor (beta chain) was carried out in a study of blood T cell repertoires in COVID-19. Living in about two dozen US areas, the participants were between roughly 18 and 95 years of age. Profiled with immunoSEQ multiplex PCR; TCRdb holds only in-frame clones, not every one. Of around 290,000 clones detected, 86% appear once; the ten largest clones hold less than 3%. The origin of this receptor is a young woman who had recovered from COVID-19. Sequencing was done on a sample of PBMCs or T cells enriched from blood (not recorded which).

CDR3 protein: CACDRNYGYTF. As DNA, the CDR3 is TGTGCCTGTGACAGAAACTATGGCTACACCTTC. The rearrangement joins TRBV30 to TRBJ1-2, with D tentatively TRBD1 (5 bases). Germline V gives CDR1 GTSNPN, CDR2 SVGIG (reference sequence). V was pared by 6 bases and J by 2 bases, with 7 bases between. This CDR3 has 11 amino acids.